Below are 27 T cell receptor beta chains sequenced from a single sample in a study of blood T cell repertoires in COVID-19 (dated by TCRdb to the early 2020s). The method was the immunoSEQ multiplex PCR assay. TCRdb's version of the immuneACCESS table is confined to in-frame rearrangements and falls short of the full clone set. An unresolved V gene accounts for under half of the shortfall where checked; the remainder is of unknown origin. The sample table contains some 58,000 clones; only one count was recorded for 80% to 95% of them. 4.5% to 5.5% of the sample is in the top ten clones. Sequencing used peripheral blood. Receptor source: a man over 45 with active COVID-19.

The rearrangement uses TRBV14 and TRBJ2-2; 12 bases line up with TRBD2. V was pared by 4 bases and J by 3 bases, with 6 bases of the junction left unmatched. Germline V gives CDR1 SGHDN, CDR2 FVKESK. The CDR3 is made up of 17 amino acids. The CDR3: CASSLWTSGKHTGELFF. CDR3 bases: TGTGCCAGCAGCCTATGGACTAGCGGGAAACACACCGGGGAGCTGTTTTTT.

The chain uses TRBV28 and TRBJ2-3; TRBD2 matches at 8 bases. The CDR3 loop spans 16 amino acids. Germline V gives CDR1 MDHEN, CDR2 SYDVKM. V gave up 4 bases and J gave up 1 base; unmatched junction bases: 7. CDR3 amino acids: CASSSPGGAGTDTQYF. The CDR3 region has the DNA TGTGCCAGCAGTTCCCCGGGAGGGGCTGGCACAGATACGCAGTATTTT.

Note on this clone: Compared with germline, one end of the junction differs, possibly owing to a read error. CDR3 in amino acids: CASSSRQGRAHEQYF. The CDR3 bases are TGTGCTAGCAGCTCTAGACAGGGCCGAGCCCACGAGCAGTACTTC. V usage is TRBV7-7 and J usage is TRBJ2-7; TRBD1 matches 7 bases. The CDR3 length is 15 residues. The germline V gene encodes CDR1 SSHAT and CDR2 FNYEAQ (reference sequence).

The CDR3 sequence is CASSYTQYREYF. In DNA form, the CDR3 reads TGTGCCAGCAGTTACACTCAGTATCGGGAGTACTTC. The chain employs TRBV6-2 or TRBV6-3 and TRBJ2-7; D is unresolved. With 2 bases removed from V and 11 bases from J, the gap between germline ends came to 13 bases. Germline values: CDR1 MNHEY, CDR2 SVGEGT. The CDR3 sequence is 12 residues long.

The chain combines TRBV7-9 with TRBJ1-2, with 8 nucleotides matching TRBD1. Germline V gene lookup returns CDR1 SEHNR and CDR2 FQNEAQ (reference sequence). Trimming at V came to 6 bases and at J to 5 bases, leaving 8 bases not matched to a gene. The CDR3 sequence is 14 residues long. Written as DNA, the CDR3 is TGTGCCAGCAGGACACAGGGGGGCGCGTATGGCTACACCTTC. It codes for CASRTQGGAYGYTF.

The chain links TRBV6-5 to TRBJ1-2, with 7 nucleotides matching TRBD1. Germline V gives CDR1 MNHEY, CDR2 SVGAGI. The CDR3 spans 13 residues. The V and J ends lost 10 bases and 2 bases, in that order; junction bases with no gene match: 7. Written as DNA, the CDR3 is TGTGCCACTTCACAGGGGATAAACTATGGCTACACCTTC. It encodes CATSQGINYGYTF.

The chain uses TRBV3-1 (or the pseudogene TRBV3-2) and TRBJ2-5; 9 nucleotides agree with TRBD2. The germline V gene encodes CDR1 LGHDT and CDR2 YNNKEL (reference sequence). Trimming took 3 bases from V and 1 from J; bases not matched to a gene: 0. This CDR3 contains 14 residues. The CDR3: CASSQRGGQETQYF. The CDR3 DNA sequence: TGTGCCAGCAGCCAGCGGGGGGGCCAAGAGACCCAGTACTTC.

The gene calls are TRBV25-1 and TRBJ1-2, with a possible D match to TRBD1 (6 bases). Trimming took off 4 bases at V and 2 bases at J, with 8 bases between the two ends. The CDR3 loop spans 13 amino acids. Germline values: CDR1 MGHDK, CDR2 SYGVNS. The CDR3 nucleotides read TGTGCCAGCAGTGCGGGGGGCAACTATGGCTACACCTTC. Amino acids: CASSAGGNYGYTF.

The rearrangement links TRBV9 to TRBJ1-2; D gene unclear. The CDR3 totals 14 residues. Germline V CDR1 and CDR2: SGDLS, YYNGEE. Between the trimmed V and J ends, which lost 0 bases and 0 bases, there was a span of 6 bases. As DNA, the CDR3 is TGTGCCAGCAGCGTAGGCCGAGCTAACTATGGCTACACCTTC. It codes for CASSVGRANYGYTF.

With respect to this clone: Mismatch with germline at one junction end may stem from a read error. The chain links TRBV7-2 to TRBJ1-1; 7 bases are shared with TRBD1. Germline loops: CDR1 SGHTA, CDR2 FQGNSA. The CDR3 consists of 13 residues. This CDR3 reads CASSLAPGQINEF. The CDR3 DNA follows: TGTGCCAGCAGCTTAGCGCCGGGACAGATAAATGAATTT.

This rearrangement joins TRBV2 to TRBJ2-5; D is ambiguous. This CDR3 has 13 residues. Trimming took 3 bases from V and 0 from J, leaving 5 bases between them. Germline values: CDR1 SNHLY, CDR2 FYNNEI. Here the CDR3 reads CASSDVNQETQYF. As DNA, the CDR3 is TGTGCCAGCAGTGACGTTAACCAAGAGACCCAGTACTTC.

The V gene is TRBV2, the J gene TRBJ1-1, with D perhaps TRBD1 (6 bases). With 4 bases removed from V and 3 bases from J, the gap between germline ends came to 9 bases. CDR1 SNHLY and CDR2 FYNNEI come from the germline V gene. CDR3 length equals 13 residues. The chain's CDR3 is CASSGGPDTEAFF. DNA of the CDR3: TGTGCCAGCAGTGGGGGGCCCGACACTGAAGCTTTCTTT.

V gene TRBV6-6 combines with J gene TRBJ1-1; the D is unclear. The CDR3 is made up of 14 amino acids. Germline V gene lookup returns CDR1 MNHNY and CDR2 SVGAGI (reference sequence). V lost 5 bases, J lost 7 bases, and 17 bases lay in between. CDR3 DNA sequence: TGTGCCAGCAGTCAGCCGGCGGGTTCAGGTGAAGCTTTCTTT. Its translation: CASSQPAGSGEAFF.

The J gene is TRBJ2-1, the V gene TRBV19, with a possible D match to TRBD2 (6 bases). The CDR3 is made up of 16 amino acids. Germline V CDR1 and CDR2: LNHDA, SQIVND (reference sequence). V lost 2 bases, J lost 0 bases, and 11 bases lay in between. The CDR3, as DNA: TGTGCCAGTAGTATAATGGGGGGAAGCTCCTACAATGAGCAGTTCTTC. Its translation is CASSIMGGSSYNEQFF.

This rearrangement joins TRBV28 to TRBJ1-2, with 7 positions matching TRBD1. Per the germline V gene, CDR1 is MDHEN and CDR2 is SYDVKM. V shed 0 bases, J shed 13 bases, and the junction held 11 bases outside the gene matches. The CDR3 is made up of 14 amino acids. The CDR3 sequence: CASSLWVEEGASTF. CDR3 DNA: TGTGCCAGCAGTTTATGGGTCGAGGAGGGGGCATCCACCTTC.

The chain combines TRBV2 with TRBJ2-1; TRBD2 matches at 9 bases. Trimming took 6 bases from V and 4 from J; bases not matched to a gene: 10. The CDR3 covers 16 residues. CDR1 is SNHLY, CDR2 FYNNEI, per germline. DNA for the CDR3: TGTGCCAGCAGAGATCTAGCGGGGTTATCGTACAATGAGCAGTTCTTC. Its translation: CASRDLAGLSYNEQFF.

This clone has a single count. The chain carries TRBV2 and TRBJ2-2, with D perhaps matching TRBD2 (6 bases). The ends were cut back, 6 bases at V and 6 bases at J, with 14 bases in the middle. From germline, CDR1 is SNHLY and CDR2 FYNNEI. The CDR3 is 14 amino acids. CDR3 DNA: TGTGCCAGCAGACACCCAACGGGAGCCGGGGAGCTGTTTTTT. Translation: CASRHPTGAGELFF.

The chain employs TRBV5-4 and TRBJ2-3; D is ambiguous. Germline CDR1 reads SGHNT; CDR2 reads YYREEE (reference sequence). The CDR3 spans 15 residues. V was cut by 0 bases and J by 6 bases, with 14 bases left in between. CDR3 residues: CASSLDALNGDTQYF. CDR3 bases: TGTGCCAGCAGCTTGGATGCCCTCAACGGGGATACGCAGTATTTT.

This chain joins TRBV10-3 and TRBJ1-2; TRBD1 aligns across 9 bases. The CDR3 covers 15 residues. J was trimmed by 6 bases and V by 8 bases; bases with no gene match: 13. Germline lookup yields CDR1 ENHRY and CDR2 SYGVKD. In nucleotides, the CDR3 is TGTGCCATCGCGGATTTGACAGGGGGTGTAGATGGCTACACCTTC. Its protein is CAIADLTGGVDGYTF.

DNA for the CDR3: TGTGCCAGCAGCCTGGGGGGTACTAATGAAAAACTGTTTTTT. Its protein is CASSLGGTNEKLFF. This chain uses TRBV11-2 with TRBJ1-4; D is possibly TRBD1 (5 bases). Trimming removed 5 bases at V and 2 bases at J, with 9 bases between. The CDR3 sequence is 14 residues long. The germline V gene encodes CDR1 SGHAT and CDR2 FQNNGV.

This clone was recorded only once. This chain links TRBV19 with TRBJ2-1; the match to TRBD1 covers 9 bases. The CDR3 is made up of 16 amino acids. Trimming took 3 bases from V and 1 from J; bases not matched to a gene: 4. Per germline, CDR1 LNHDA and CDR2 SQIVND (reference sequence). CDR3 region: CASSMRQGGSYNEQFF. In nucleotides, the CDR3 is TGTGCCAGTAGTATGAGACAGGGGGGGTCCTACAATGAGCAGTTCTTC.

The V and J genes are TRBV3-1 (or the pseudogene TRBV3-2) and TRBJ2-4; TRBD2 matches 9 bases. V trimming: 4 bases; J trimming: 7 bases; junction bases outside the gene matches: 8. CDR3 length: 15 residues. CDR1 is LGHDT, CDR2 YNNKEL, per germline (reference sequence). DNA for the CDR3: TGTGCCAGCAGCCCTCCGAGCGGGAGGTTGAACATTCAGTACTTC. This translates into CASSPPSGRLNIQYF.

The chain carries TRBV7-2 and TRBJ1-1, with 7 bases matching TRBD1. The J segment lost 7 bases and the V segment lost 5 bases, leaving 10 bases of the junction unmatched. The CDR3 extends over 14 amino acids. CDR1 and CDR2 (germline): SGHTA, FQGNSA. CDR3 amino acids: CASSPGRRQGEAFF. CDR3 bases: TGTGCCAGCAGCCCCGGACGACGACAGGGTGAAGCTTTCTTT.

This clone was detected once. The rearrangement joins TRBV6-6 to TRBJ1-1; D is unresolved. The germline V gene encodes CDR1 MNHNY and CDR2 SVGAGI (reference sequence). V was trimmed by 2 bases and J by 1 base, leaving 8 bases between them. The CDR3 spans 14 residues. CDR3 DNA sequence: TGTGCCAGCAGTTACGAAGCCCCGAACACTGAAGCTTTCTTT. It codes for CASSYEAPNTEAFF.

The CDR3 loop reads CASSRGTGGLGQETQYF. As DNA, the CDR3 is TGTGCCAGCAGCCGAGGGACAGGGGGCCTAGGCCAAGAGACCCAGTACTTC. V gene TRBV4-2 combines with J gene TRBJ2-5; 12 bases are shared with TRBD1. The junction had 7 bases not matched to a gene; V was cut back by 4 bases and J by 1 base. Germline V gene data show CDR1 as LGHNA and CDR2 as YNFKEQ. This CDR3 region has 17 residues.

The V and J genes are TRBV6-5 and TRBJ1-1; D remains unclear. The CDR3 has 14 residues. The ends were cut back, 0 bases at V and 5 bases at J, with 10 bases in the middle. Germline lookup yields CDR1 MNHEY and CDR2 SVGAGI. CDR3 residues: CASSYSEEGTEAFF. DNA for the CDR3: TGTGCCAGCAGTTACTCGGAAGAGGGAACTGAAGCTTTCTTT.

The CDR3 DNA reads TGCGCCAGCAGGTCCCCACAGGGCACTGAAGCTTTCTTT. It yields the protein CASRSPQGTEAFF. The genes are TRBV5-1 and TRBJ1-1; TRBD1 might be the D (6 bases). Trimming shortened V by 5 bases and J by 4 bases, and 12 bases separated the two germline ends. CDR3 length: 13 residues. The germline gives CDR1 SGHRS, CDR2 YFSETQ.